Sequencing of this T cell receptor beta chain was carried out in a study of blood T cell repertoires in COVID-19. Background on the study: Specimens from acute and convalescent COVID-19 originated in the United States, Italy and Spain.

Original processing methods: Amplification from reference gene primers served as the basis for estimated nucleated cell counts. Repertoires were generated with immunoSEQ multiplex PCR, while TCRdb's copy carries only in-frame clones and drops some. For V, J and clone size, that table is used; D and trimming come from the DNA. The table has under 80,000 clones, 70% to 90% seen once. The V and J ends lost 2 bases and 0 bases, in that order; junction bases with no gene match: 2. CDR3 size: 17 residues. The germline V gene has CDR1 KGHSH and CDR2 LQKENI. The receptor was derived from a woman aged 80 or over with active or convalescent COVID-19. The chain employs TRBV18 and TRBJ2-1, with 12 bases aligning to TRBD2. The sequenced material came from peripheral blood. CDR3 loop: CASSPATSGGSYNEQFF. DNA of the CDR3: TGTGCCAGCTCACCAGCGACTAGCGGGGGCTCCTACAATGAGCAGTTCTTC.